Presented here are 27 T cell receptor beta chains from one specimen sequenced in a study of T-cell memory formation after mild COVID-19. TCRdb re-derived calls from the 5' RACE reads in MiXCR, one entry per CDR3 protein. The table records about 350,000 distinct CDR3 sequences, about 20% of them present only once. The sample was PBMCs or a T cell subset sorted from them (not recorded which). Receptors were obtained from a man between 18 and 29 years old who had mild COVID-19 (a few samples of this study predate the infection). Cell type and time point are not known.

There are a few counts of this clonotype. The chain is built from TRBV3-1 and TRBJ2-5; TRBD2 aligns across 10 bases. V lost 5 bases, J lost 0 bases, and 6 bases stayed unmatched. Germline assignment: CDR1 LGHDT and CDR2 YNNKEL (reference sequence). This CDR3 spans 16 amino acids. CDR3 sequence (DNA): TGTGCCAGCAGCTACTCTAGCGGGGGCGACCAAGAGACCCAGTACTTC. It yields the protein CASSYSSGGDQETQYF.

This clonotype occurred a few times. This chain connects TRBV5-1 to TRBJ2-2; no definite D call. The V end lost 0 bases, the J end lost 0 bases, and 6 bases lay between the germline ends. The CDR3 extends over 15 amino acids. CDR1 and CDR2 (germline): SGHRS, YFSETQ. As DNA, the CDR3 is TGCGCCAGCAGCTTGGTACAGACGAACACCGGGGAGCTGTTTTTT. Translating gives CASSLVQTNTGELFF. The variable domain in full, with the rest retrieved from reference TRBV5-1 and TRBJ2-2, is KAGVTQTPRYLIKTRGQQVTLSCSPISGHRSVSWYQQTPGQGLQFLFEYFSETQRNKGNFPGRFSGRQFSNSRSEMNVSTLELGDSALYLCASSLVQTNTGELFFGEGSRLTVL.

This chain joins TRBV5-4 and TRBJ2-5; D possibly matches TRBD1 or TRBD2 (5 bases each). Germline CDR1 and CDR2: SGHNT and YYREEE (reference sequence). The ends were cut back, 5 bases at V and 4 bases at J, with 15 bases in the middle. This CDR3 contains 14 residues. As DNA, the CDR3 is TGTGCCAGCAGGGGGGACCCCGGCTCAGAGACCCAGTACTTC. This codes for CASRGDPGSETQYF.

In its sample, this clonotype was seen a few times. The chain uses TRBV5-1 and TRBJ2-1; TRBD1 matches 11 bases. V lost 4 bases, J lost 4 bases, and 7 bases stayed unmatched. Germline lookup yields CDR1 SGHRS and CDR2 YFSETQ. This CDR3 spans 16 amino acids. The CDR3 bases are TGCGCCAGCAGCCCAGGACAGGGGGCTGCTTACAATGAGCAGTTCTTC. This encodes CASSPGQGAAYNEQFF.

The CDR3 reads CASSRAEGRTGEAFF. The DNA of the CDR3 is TGTGCCAGCAGTAGGGCTGAGGGACGAACGGGTGAAGCTTTCTTT. The chain couples TRBV6-2 or TRBV6-3 to TRBJ1-1; tentatively, D is TRBD1 (5 bases). The CDR3 is 15 residues long. Trimming took 5 bases from V and 7 from J, leaving 20 bases between them. Germline lookup yields CDR1 MNHEY and CDR2 SVGEGT.

There are a few counts of this clonotype. The rearrangement links TRBV28 to TRBJ1-6; D ambiguous. Deletions cut 3 bases from V and 15 bases from J, with 12 bases between. Germline V gives CDR1 MDHEN, CDR2 SYDVKM. The CDR3 length is 12 residues. CDR3 loop: CASSFISGRLHF. The CDR3, as DNA: TGTGCCAGCAGTTTTATCAGCGGTCGCCTCCACTTT. Drawing the rest from reference TRBV28 and TRBJ1-6, the complete variable domain is DVKVTQSSRYLVKRTGEKVFLECVQDMDHENMFWYRQDPGLGLRLIYFSYDVKMKEKGDIPEGYSVSREKKERFSLILESASTNQTSMYLCASSFISGRLHFGNGTRLTVT.

This rearrangement joins TRBV20-1 to TRBJ2-3; D is unclear. Germline V gene data show CDR1 as DFQATT and CDR2 as SNEGSKA (reference sequence). V shed 6 bases and J shed 5 bases, with 9 bases lying between them. The CDR3 totals 11 residues. CDR3 nucleotides: TGCAGTGCAGCATTAGGAGATACGCAGTATTTT. Its translation is CSAALGDTQYF.

This clonotype has only a few counts. CDR3 in DNA: TGTGCCAGCAGTTACTCGCAGGGGGCGGTAGGTTATTCACCCCTCCACTTT. Encoded protein: CASSYSQGAVGYSPLHF. The genes are TRBV6-6 and TRBJ1-6, with 8 bases matching TRBD1. V gave up 0 bases and J gave up 8 bases; unmatched junction bases: 9. Germline V gene sequence: CDR1 MNHNY, CDR2 SVGAGI (reference sequence). The CDR3 totals 17 residues.

For the CDR3, the DNA is TGCGCCAGCAGTGGACTAGCGGGGGCTCCTCTCACAGATACGCAGTATTTT. This codes for CASSGLAGAPLTDTQYF. This chain connects TRBV5-1 to TRBJ2-3; 13 nucleotides align to TRBD2. The germline gives CDR1 SGHRS, CDR2 YFSETQ. This CDR3 spans 17 amino acids. V lost 5 bases and J lost 2; bases outside the gene matches: 8.

V is TRBV7-2 and J is TRBJ1-6; D unresolved. V lost 0 bases to trimming and J lost 0 bases, with 9 bases between them. The CDR3 runs 17 residues. Germline V CDR1 and CDR2: SGHTA, FQGNSA. The DNA for the CDR3 is TGTGCCAGCAGCTTAGCGAGGGCGAGCTCCTATAATTCACCCCTCCACTTT. Its translation: CASSLARASSYNSPLHF.

This clonotype was seen more than once but under ten times. The V call is TRBV27, the J call TRBJ1-2, with TRBD1 matching 8 bases. The CDR3 is 13 residues long. With 5 bases clipped from V and 6 bases from J, the junction kept 5 bases outside the gene matches. Germline CDR1 reads MNHEY; CDR2 reads SMNVEV (reference sequence). The CDR3 nucleotides are TGTGCCAGCAGTCCGGCAGGGGGCAATGGCTACACCTTC. Amino acid sequence: CASSPAGGNGYTF.

The chain couples TRBV19 to TRBJ2-7; D is perhaps TRBD1 or TRBD2 (5 bases each). Trimming shortened V by 10 bases and J by 1 base, and 14 bases separated the two germline ends. Germline V CDR1 and CDR2: LNHDA, SQIVND (reference sequence). This CDR3 is built from 13 residues. The CDR3 DNA reads as TGTGCCACCCGGGGCTTTGGTTCCTACGAGCAGTACTTC. Its translation is CATRGFGSYEQYF.

A few counts support this clonotype. The chain joins TRBV27 to TRBJ2-3; D is possibly TRBD2 (5 bases). This CDR3 spans 14 amino acids. V was clipped by 3 bases and J by 2 bases, with 9 bases between them. CDR1 and CDR2 (germline): MNHEY, SMNVEV (reference sequence). The CDR3 here is CASSFSGYTDTQYF. The DNA of the CDR3 is TGTGCCAGCAGTTTTTCGGGATACACAGATACGCAGTATTTT.

Points on this clonotype: This may be a read error, as it is one base from a much larger clone. This chain connects TRBV4-2 to TRBJ2-3; the D is unclear. The CDR3 is 16 amino acids. Between the trimmed V and J ends, which lost 0 bases and 1 base, there was a span of 11 bases. CDR1 and CDR2 (germline): LGHNA, YNFKEQ. The CDR3 reads CASSQDLYGRTDTQYF. The CDR3 DNA follows: TGTGCCAGCAGCCAAGATCTATACGGGCGCACAGATACGCAGTATTTT.

This clonotype was observed a single time. The V gene is TRBV4-3, the J gene TRBJ2-3, with 7 bases identical to TRBD2. Losses at the gene ends were 2 bases for V and 0 bases for J; bases not matched to a gene: 8. The CDR3 has 17 residues. Germline lookup yields CDR1 LGHNA and CDR2 YSLEER. The CDR3 reads CASSQTPGLDSTDTQYF. The CDR3 DNA follows: TGCGCCAGCAGCCAAACCCCTGGACTAGATAGCACAGATACGCAGTATTTT.

The rearrangement uses TRBV5-1 and TRBJ1-1, with D hard to call. The CDR3 totals 13 residues. V shed 0 bases and J shed 11 bases, with 14 bases lying between them. Germline CDR1 and CDR2: SGHRS and YFSETQ. CDR3 DNA: TGCGCCAGCAGCTTGGCCGAGGTACCGGGGGCTTTCTTT. It specifies CASSLAEVPGAFF.

The J gene is TRBJ2-5, the V gene TRBV7-9; a possible D gene is TRBD2 (5 bases). This CDR3 region has 13 residues. The germline V gene has CDR1 SEHNR and CDR2 FQNEAQ (reference sequence). V shed 3 bases and J shed 3 bases, with 8 bases lying between them. The CDR3 nucleotides are TGTGCCAGCAGCTTTCTGAGGGAAGAGACCCAGTACTTC. This translates into CASSFLREETQYF.

This clonotype was observed a few times. This chain connects TRBV7-9 to TRBJ2-5; 7 bases fit TRBD2. This CDR3 has 15 residues. The ends lost 1 base at V and 1 base at J; junction bases unmatched: 3. Germline V gives CDR1 SEHNR, CDR2 FQNEAQ (reference sequence). The CDR3 loop reads CASSLGSGAQETQYF. In nucleotides, the CDR3 is TGTGCCAGCAGCTTAGGCAGCGGGGCCCAAGAGACCCAGTACTTC.

Only a few counts were recorded for this clonotype. The chain couples TRBV6-2 or TRBV6-3 to TRBJ1-5; TRBD1 might be the D (6 bases). Looked up from germline, CDR1 is MNHEY and CDR2 is SVGEGT. The CDR3 length is 13 residues. Trimming cost V 5 bases and J 6 bases, with 11 bases left between them. CDR3 sequence reads: CASSNRVGQPQHF. CDR3 nucleotides: TGTGCCAGCAGTAACAGGGTAGGTCAGCCCCAGCATTTT.

The chain couples TRBV20-1 to TRBJ1-3; D gene unclear. From germline, CDR1 is DFQATT and CDR2 SNEGSKA (reference sequence). The CDR3 runs 18 residues. The V gene lost 0 bases and the J gene lost 1 base, with 19 bases spanning the gap. The CDR3 DNA follows: TGCAGTGCTAGAGATTTAGTGGCGGAGAGTTTATCTGGAAACACCATATATTTT. Its translation: CSARDLVAESLSGNTIYF.

The gene calls are TRBV10-1 and TRBJ2-2; D is possibly TRBD2 (5 bases). This CDR3 region has 13 residues. Germline lookup yields CDR1 WNHNN and CDR2 SYGVQD (reference sequence). V lost 8 bases, J lost 7 bases, and 14 bases lay in between. As DNA, the CDR3 is TGCGCCAGCGGAGCAAGAGGGAGCGGGGAGCTGTTTTTT. Translation: CASGARGSGELFF.

The chain has TRBV7-9 and TRBJ1-2, with 7 bases that match TRBD1. The CDR3 consists of 16 residues. Germline loops: CDR1 SEHNR, CDR2 FQNEAQ (reference sequence). After removal of 5 bases from V and 0 bases from J, the junction contained 9 bases not matched to a gene. Here the CDR3 reads CASSPGGQTSNYGYTF. The CDR3 nucleotides are TGTGCCAGCAGCCCAGGGGGGCAGACCTCTAACTATGGCTACACCTTC.

The chain recombines TRBV15 with TRBJ1-5; 9 nucleotides match TRBD1. The CDR3 extends over 14 amino acids. The ends lost 9 bases at V and 2 bases at J; junction bases unmatched: 5. Germline CDR1 reads LNHNV; CDR2 reads YYDKDF (reference sequence). CDR3 bases: TGTGCCACACGCCGGGACAGGGGCAATCAGCCCCAGCATTTT. Encoded protein: CATRRDRGNQPQHF.

This clonotype was seen only a few times. The chain has TRBV29-1 and TRBJ1-1; 8 bases line up with TRBD1. CDR1 and CDR2 (germline): SQVTM, ANQGSEA. The CDR3 is 14 amino acids. The V and J ends lost 2 bases and 8 bases, in that order; junction bases with no gene match: 10. The CDR3 region is CSVESPTGDDEAFF. CDR3 bases: TGCAGCGTTGAAAGCCCGACAGGGGACGACGAAGCTTTCTTT.

The DNA of the CDR3 is TGCAGTGCTAGAGGACTTATCCGACAGCCCCAGCATTTT. Translation: CSARGLIRQPQHF. The chain carries TRBV20-1 and TRBJ1-5; D remains unclear. This CDR3 spans 13 amino acids. Germline V gene sequence: CDR1 DFQATT, CDR2 SNEGSKA (reference sequence). With 1 base removed from V and 7 bases from J, the gap between germline ends came to 11 bases.

V usage is TRBV9 and J usage is TRBJ2-3, with 8 bases fitting TRBD2. The CDR3 totals 15 residues. The V gene end was trimmed by 0 bases and the J gene end by 1 base; junction bases not matched to a gene: 1. CDR1 and CDR2 (germline): SGDLS, YYNGEE. The CDR3 region is CASSVELAGTDTQYF. In DNA, the CDR3 is TGTGCCAGCAGCGTAGAACTAGCGGGCACAGATACGCAGTATTTT.

The chain employs TRBV7-2 and TRBJ2-5, with D possibly being TRBD2 (6 bases). The CDR3 runs 17 residues. Looked up from germline, CDR1 is SGHTA and CDR2 is FQGNSA. V lost 1 base and J 2 bases, leaving 17 bases between the germline ends. The CDR3 loop reads CASSLGFWGGEQETQYF. Here the CDR3 DNA reads TGTGCCAGCAGCTTAGGATTCTGGGGCGGGGAGCAAGAGACCCAGTACTTC.